This section outlines one T cell receptor beta chain sequence together with its context. This clone was observed a handful of times. The specificity of this receptor is unknown. The sample holds no much larger clone one base away, and base qualities are not on file. The data stem from a study of beta chain features in type 1 diabetes (dated by TCRdb to the late 2010s). Concerning the study at large: Mean age, gender distribution, total cell number and subset yield did not differ between patients and healthy donors. A total of 90 million to 120 million sorted cells were examined across all samples, and a strong correlation was observed between cell number per subset and RNA yield. Regulatory and stem cell-like memory subsets were isolated from only 8 patients and roughly eight healthy donors, whereas naive and central memory subsets came from all 28 donors. In the study, recently diagnosed type 1 diabetes patients and matched healthy donors were compared on the TCRB repertoires of their sorted circulating CD4+ T cell subsets. The full study reports these points: Naive, central memory and regulatory TCRB repertoires appeared to be more similar among patients than among healthy donors. Patients with type 1 diabetes made fewer insertions and deleted more nucleotides at VDJ recombination sites, implying thymic rearrangement abnormalities. PCR might favor shorter templates, but patient and control samples were amplified and corrected together, so any skew would affect both groups equally. HLA sub-analyses involved small numbers of individuals, so any influence of HLA type on TCRB rearrangement remained unresolved. Sequencing cDNA rather than genomic DNA could over-represent highly expressing activated cells, although activation and CD3 levels did not differ between groups. In all four CD4+ subsets, TCRB CDR3 length was moderately but significantly shorter in type 1 diabetes patients.

From each donor, a single peripheral blood sample of around 0.12 L on average was drawn into heparinised tubes. Using a panel that included CD45RO, CCR7, CD25, CD127, CD95 and CD27, naive, central memory, regulatory and stem cell-like memory CD4+ T cells were sorted on a BD FACSAria II. A purity above 98% was achieved for all sorted populations. Right away, PBMCs were isolated by Lymphoprep density gradient centrifugation and were stained directly, with no culture step. To minimize batch effects, samples were stained and sorted in pairs, one healthy donor with one patient per experiment. The entire amount of isolated RNA was reverse transcribed using the High Capacity cDNA Reverse Transcription Kit, so the sequenced TCRB transcripts were expressed ones. Deep immunoSEQ sequencing was applied to naive, central memory and regulatory T cell samples, giving an average of roughly 3.5 million total reads per sample. Sorted cells were lysed in RLT buffer and RNA was extracted with DNase-treated RNeasy Micro or Mini kits, depending on cell number. To prevent cross-contamination, every cell subset was processed on its own, while patient and healthy donor samples were processed together. The immunoSEQ multiplex PCR was used to amplify TCRB sequences from cDNA, yielding 87-bp fragments that span the CDR3 region. The amplicons were sequenced using the Illumina HiSeq platform. Concerning the study's data processing: PCR bias was corrected computationally using synthetic template baselines, and reads within Hamming distance 2 were collapsed, with unmergeable singletons discarded. By aligning reads against IMGT, V, D and J genes, CDR3 length, and insertions or deletions at six rearrangement sites were assigned. Within each subset, clonotype counts were normalized to sorted cell number, after which true diversity and Gini coefficients were computed with the tcR R package. The overlap coefficient, calculated on TCRB nucleotide sequences, was used to measure repertoire sharing. Out-of-frame TCRB sequences from naive cells were analyzed as a proxy for the pre-selection repertoire. In TCRdb, the immuneACCESS table is reduced to in-frame sequences with V and J assigned. These tables do not hold every clone; where another copy was compared, an unresolved V gene accounts for under half, and the others remain unexplained. The DNA gave D and trimming, while V, J and clone size come from that table. For this sample the table gives around 400,000 clones, of which about 15% were detected only once. Approximately 0.019% of the sample rests with the top ten.

The germline V gene gives CDR1 as SGHTA and CDR2 as FQGNSA. The CDR3 sequence holds 15 residues, the cysteine and phenylalanine included. Just CDR3 DNA is preserved here, 45 bases in frame from base 1. Trimming leaves V shorter by 2 bases and J shorter by 6 bases, with the junction holding 6 bases beyond the gene matches. The sequencing input was naive CD4+ T cells from blood. This sample's cell subset or site label indicates: true naive CD4+ T cells. The TCR originated in a woman between 18 and 29 years old in good health. The chain couples TRBV7-2 to TRBJ2-3; 9 bases in the middle match TRBD2. The CDR3 is CASSLSPSGIDTQYF. DNA sequence: TGTGCCAGCAGCTTATCCCCTAGCGGGATCGATACGCAGTATTTT.